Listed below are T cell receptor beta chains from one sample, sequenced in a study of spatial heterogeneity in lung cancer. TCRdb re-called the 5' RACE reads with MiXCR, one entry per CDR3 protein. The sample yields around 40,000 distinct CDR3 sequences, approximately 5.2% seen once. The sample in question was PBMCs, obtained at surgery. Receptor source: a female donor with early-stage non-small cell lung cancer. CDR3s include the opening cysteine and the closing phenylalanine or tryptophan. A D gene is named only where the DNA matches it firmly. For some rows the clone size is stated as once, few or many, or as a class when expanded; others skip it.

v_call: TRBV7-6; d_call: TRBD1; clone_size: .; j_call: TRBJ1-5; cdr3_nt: TGTGCCAGCAGCTTAGCCGACAGGGGTGACCAGCATTTT; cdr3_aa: CASSLADRGDQHF
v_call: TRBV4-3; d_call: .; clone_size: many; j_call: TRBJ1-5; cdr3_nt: TGCGCCAGCAGCCAAGAGGGAGGAGCCAATCAGCCCCAGCATTTT; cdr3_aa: CASSQEGGANQPQHF
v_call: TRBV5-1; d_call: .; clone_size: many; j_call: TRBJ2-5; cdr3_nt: TGCGCCAGCTCGACACCGAACGGGGAGACCCAGTACTTC; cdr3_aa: CASSTPNGETQYF
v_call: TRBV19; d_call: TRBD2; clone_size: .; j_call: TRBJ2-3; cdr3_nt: TGTGCCAGTAGTATGTCTGGACTAGCGGGGGGCCGCACAGATACGCAGTATTTT; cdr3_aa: CASSMSGLAGGRTDTQYF
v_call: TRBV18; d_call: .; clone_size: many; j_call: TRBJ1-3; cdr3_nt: TGTGCCAGCTCACTCCAACAGGGTTCCTCTGGAAACACCATATATTTT; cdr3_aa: CASSLQQGSSGNTIYF
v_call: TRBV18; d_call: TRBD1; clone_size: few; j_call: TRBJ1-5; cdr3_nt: TGTGCCAGCTCCCTGCAGGGGGCAGGGAGCAATCAGCCCCAGCATTTT; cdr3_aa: CASSLQGAGSNQPQHF
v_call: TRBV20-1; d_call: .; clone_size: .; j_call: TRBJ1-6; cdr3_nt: TGCAGTGCTAGAGATGGTAGCTCCTATAATTCACCCCTCCACTTT; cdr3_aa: CSARDGSSYNSPLHF
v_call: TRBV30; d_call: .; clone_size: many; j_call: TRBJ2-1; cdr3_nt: TGTGCCTGGAGTTCAGCCCCAGGGCTATGGCAGTTCTTC; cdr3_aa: CAWSSAPGLWQFF
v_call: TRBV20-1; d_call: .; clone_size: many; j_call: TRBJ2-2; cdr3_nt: TGCAGTGCTAGAGAAACCAGGGCTTTCACCGGGGAGCTGTTTTTT; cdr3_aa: CSARETRAFTGELFF
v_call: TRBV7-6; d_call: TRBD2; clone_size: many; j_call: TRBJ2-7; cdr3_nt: TGTGCCAGCAGCTTAGGGTCCGCAGCGGGGGGCCGACCCTACGAGCAGTACTTC; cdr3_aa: CASSLGSAAGGRPYEQYF
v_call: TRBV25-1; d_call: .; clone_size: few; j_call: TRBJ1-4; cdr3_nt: TGTGCCAGCAGTGAGTCAGGGTCGGCTAATGAAAAACTGTTTTTT; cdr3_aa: CASSESGSANEKLFF
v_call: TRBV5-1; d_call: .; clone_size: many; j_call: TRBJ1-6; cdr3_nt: TGCGCCAGCAGCTTGGCCCGGGGAAACTATAATTCACCCCTCCACTTT; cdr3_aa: CASSLARGNYNSPLHF
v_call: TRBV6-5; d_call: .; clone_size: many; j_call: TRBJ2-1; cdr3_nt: TGTGCCAGCACCGTATGGGGAGGGGGGGGCAATGAGCAGTTCTTC; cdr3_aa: CASTVWGGGGNEQFF
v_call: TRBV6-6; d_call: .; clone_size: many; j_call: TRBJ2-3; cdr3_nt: TGTGCCAGCAGTTTAACGGCTCGGGGGGCCGGCACAGATACGCAGTATTTT; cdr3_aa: CASSLTARGAGTDTQYF
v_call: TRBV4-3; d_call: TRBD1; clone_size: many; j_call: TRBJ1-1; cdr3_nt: TGCGCCAGCAGCCAGACAGGGGGCCTCGGTGAAGCTTTCTTT; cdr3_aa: CASSQTGGLGEAFF
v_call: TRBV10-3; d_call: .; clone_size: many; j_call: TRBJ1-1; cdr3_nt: TGTGCCATCAGTCGGGCAGGGGAGGGCACTGAAGCTTTCTTT; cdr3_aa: CAISRAGEGTEAFF
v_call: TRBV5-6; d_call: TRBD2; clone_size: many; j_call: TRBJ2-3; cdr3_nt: TGTGCCAGCAGCTTACTAGCGGTGAGCACAGATACGCAGTATTTT; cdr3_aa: CASSLLAVSTDTQYF
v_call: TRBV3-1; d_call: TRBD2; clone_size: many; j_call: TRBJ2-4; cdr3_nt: TGTGCCAGCAGCCAGAGGACTAGCGGGCCGGCCGGCATTCAGTACTTC; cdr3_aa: CASSQRTSGPAGIQYF
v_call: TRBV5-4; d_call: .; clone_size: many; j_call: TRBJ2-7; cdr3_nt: TGTGCCAGCAGCTTGGCACCGGGACGGACCTACGAGCAGTACTTC; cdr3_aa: CASSLAPGRTYEQYF
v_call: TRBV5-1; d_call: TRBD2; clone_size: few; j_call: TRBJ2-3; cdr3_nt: TGCGCCAGCAGCTCGAGACTAGCGGGGGCCCAAAGGCTCACAGATACGCAGTATTTT; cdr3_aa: CASSSRLAGAQRLTDTQYF
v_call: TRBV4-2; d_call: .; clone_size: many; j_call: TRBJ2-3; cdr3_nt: TGTGCCAGCAGCCAAGATTCCCCCTCCGGGGGGCAGTATTTT; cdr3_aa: CASSQDSPSGGQYF
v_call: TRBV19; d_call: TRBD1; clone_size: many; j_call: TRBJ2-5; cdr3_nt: TGTGCCAGTAGTATCGGGACAGGGGGAGAGACCCAGTACTTC; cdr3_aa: CASSIGTGGETQYF
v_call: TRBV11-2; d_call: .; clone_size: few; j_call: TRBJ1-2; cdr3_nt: TGTGCCAGCAGTTCCCCCCGGCAGAACGCCTTTAACTATGGCTACACCTTC; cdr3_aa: CASSSPRQNAFNYGYTF
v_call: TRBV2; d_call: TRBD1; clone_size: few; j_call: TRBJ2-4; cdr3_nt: TGTGCCAGCAGTGTCAAACTAACAGGGGGCGGAAACATTCAGTACTTC; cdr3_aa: CASSVKLTGGGNIQYF
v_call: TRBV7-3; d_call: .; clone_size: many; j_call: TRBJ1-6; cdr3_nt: TGTGCCAGCAGTGACGGAAATTCACCCCTCCACTTT; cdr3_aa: CASSDGNSPLHF
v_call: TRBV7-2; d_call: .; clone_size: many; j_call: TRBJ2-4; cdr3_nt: TGTGCCAGCAGCTTAGCTGTGGGTAGCATTCAGTACTTC; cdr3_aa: CASSLAVGSIQYF
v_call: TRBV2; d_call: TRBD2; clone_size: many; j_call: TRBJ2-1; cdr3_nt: TGTGCCAGCAGTGAATTTAAGGGACTAGCGGGGGGGAATGAGCAGTTCTTC; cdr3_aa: CASSEFKGLAGGNEQFF
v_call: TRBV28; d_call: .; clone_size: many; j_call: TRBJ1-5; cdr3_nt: TGTGCCAGCAGTTTACCCGGCAGCTGGGGCAATCAGCCCCAGCATTTT; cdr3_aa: CASSLPGSWGNQPQHF
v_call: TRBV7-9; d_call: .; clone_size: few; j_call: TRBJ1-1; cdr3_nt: TGTGCCAGCAGCTTAGGCCAGGCATATGGAGGCACTGAAGCTTTCTTT; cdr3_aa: CASSLGQAYGGTEAFF
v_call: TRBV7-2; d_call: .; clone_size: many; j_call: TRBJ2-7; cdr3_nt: TGTGCCAGCAGCTTATCCAGGGCCACCTACGAGCAGTACTTC; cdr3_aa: CASSLSRATYEQYF
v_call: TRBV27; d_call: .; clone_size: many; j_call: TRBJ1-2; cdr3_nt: TGTGCCAGCTCCGGGAGGACGCTCGATGGCTACACCTTC; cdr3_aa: CASSGRTLDGYTF
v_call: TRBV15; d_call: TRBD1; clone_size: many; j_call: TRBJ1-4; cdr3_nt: TGTGCCACCAGCATCGACAGGGGACTTTTTGCAACTAATGAAAAACTGTTTTTT; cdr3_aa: CATSIDRGLFATNEKLFF
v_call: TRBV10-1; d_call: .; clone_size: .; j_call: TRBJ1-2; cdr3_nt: TGCGCCAGCAGTGAGTTAGGGCAGGGAGCTAACTATGGCTACACCTTC; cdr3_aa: CASSELGQGANYGYTF
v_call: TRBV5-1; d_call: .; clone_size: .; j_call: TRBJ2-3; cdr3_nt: TGCGCCAGCAGCTTATCTGGACAGAATTTGGATACGCAGTATTTT; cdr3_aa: CASSLSGQNLDTQYF
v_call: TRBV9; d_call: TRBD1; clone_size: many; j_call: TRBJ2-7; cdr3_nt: TGTGCCAGCAGCGTAGGTCCCGGACAGGGGTACGAGCAGTACTTC; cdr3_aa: CASSVGPGQGYEQYF
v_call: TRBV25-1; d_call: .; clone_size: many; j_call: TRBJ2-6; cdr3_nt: TGTGCCTCGGGGGCCCCCTCTGGGGCCAACGTCCTGACTTTC; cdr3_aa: CASGAPSGANVLTF
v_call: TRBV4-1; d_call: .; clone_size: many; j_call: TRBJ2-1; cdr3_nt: TGCGCCAGCAGCCTCCCCGGACAACGCTACAATGAGCAGTTCTTC; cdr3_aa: CASSLPGQRYNEQFF
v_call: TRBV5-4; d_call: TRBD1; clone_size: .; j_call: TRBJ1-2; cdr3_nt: TGTGCCAGCAGCAGGACAGGGAACTATGGCTACACCTTC; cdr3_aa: CASSRTGNYGYTF
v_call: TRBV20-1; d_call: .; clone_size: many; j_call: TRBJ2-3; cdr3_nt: TGCAGTGCCATGGACTACCGAAGCCCAGATACGCAGTATTTT; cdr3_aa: CSAMDYRSPDTQYF
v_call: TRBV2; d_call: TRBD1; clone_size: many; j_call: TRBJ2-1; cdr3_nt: TGTGCCAGCAGTATGGACAGGAGCTCCTACAATGAGCAGTTCTTC; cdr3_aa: CASSMDRSSYNEQFF
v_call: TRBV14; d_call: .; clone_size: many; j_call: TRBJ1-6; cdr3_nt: TGTGCCAGCAGCCAAGTGGGGATCGCCTATAATTCACCCCTCCACTTT; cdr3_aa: CASSQVGIAYNSPLHF
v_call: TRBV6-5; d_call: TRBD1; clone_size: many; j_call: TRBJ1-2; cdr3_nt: TGTGCCAGCGGGAACAGGGGTTTGGGCTATGGCTACACCTTC; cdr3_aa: CASGNRGLGYGYTF
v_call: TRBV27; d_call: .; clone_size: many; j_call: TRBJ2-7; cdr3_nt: TGTGCCAGCAGACCCATAGGAAGGTGGGAGCAGTACTTC; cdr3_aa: CASRPIGRWEQYF
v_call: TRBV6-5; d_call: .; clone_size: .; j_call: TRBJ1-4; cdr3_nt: TGTGCCAGCAGATCCTCTGGAGGAGTTAATGAAAAACTGTTTTTT; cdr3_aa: CASRSSGGVNEKLFF
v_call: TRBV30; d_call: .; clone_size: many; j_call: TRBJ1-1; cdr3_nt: TGTGCCTGGAGTCCGGCCCCGGGGCCTTCAAGGTATGGCACTGAAGCTTTCTTT; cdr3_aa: CAWSPAPGPSRYGTEAFF
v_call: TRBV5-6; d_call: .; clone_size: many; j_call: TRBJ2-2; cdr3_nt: TGTGCCAGCAGCTTGCGGGACCCCGTTGGCGGGGAGCTGTTTTTT; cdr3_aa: CASSLRDPVGGELFF